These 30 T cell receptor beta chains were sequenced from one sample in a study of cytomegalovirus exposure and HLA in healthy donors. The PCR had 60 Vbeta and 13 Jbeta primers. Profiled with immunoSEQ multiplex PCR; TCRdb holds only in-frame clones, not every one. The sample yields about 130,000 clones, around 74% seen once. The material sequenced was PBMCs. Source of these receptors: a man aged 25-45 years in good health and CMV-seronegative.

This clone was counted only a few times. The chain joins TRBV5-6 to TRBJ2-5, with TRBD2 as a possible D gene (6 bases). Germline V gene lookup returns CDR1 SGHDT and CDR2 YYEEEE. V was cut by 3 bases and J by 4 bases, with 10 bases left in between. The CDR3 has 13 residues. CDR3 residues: CASSSAGLETQYF. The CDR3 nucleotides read TGTGCCAGCAGCTCGGCGGGGTTAGAGACCCAGTACTTC. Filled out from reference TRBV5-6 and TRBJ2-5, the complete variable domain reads DAGVTQSPTHLIKTRGQQVTLRCSPKSGHDTVSWYQQALGQGPQFIFQYYEEEERQRGNFPDRFSGHQFPNYSSELNVNALLLGDSALYLCASSSAGLETQYFGPGTRLLVL.

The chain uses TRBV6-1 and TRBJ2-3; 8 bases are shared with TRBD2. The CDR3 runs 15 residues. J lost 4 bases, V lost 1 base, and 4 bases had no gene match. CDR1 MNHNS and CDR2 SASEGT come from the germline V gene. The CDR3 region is CASSEESGSADTQYF. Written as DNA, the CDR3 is TGTGCCAGCAGTGAAGAGAGCGGGAGCGCAGATACGCAGTATTTT.

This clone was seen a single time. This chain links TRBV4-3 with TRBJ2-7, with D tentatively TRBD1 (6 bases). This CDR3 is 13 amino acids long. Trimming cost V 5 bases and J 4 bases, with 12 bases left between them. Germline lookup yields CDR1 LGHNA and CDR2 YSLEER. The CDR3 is CASSYGQPYEQYF. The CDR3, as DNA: TGCGCCAGCAGCTATGGACAGCCGTACGAGCAGTACTTC.

The CDR3: CASSFADTEAFF. CDR3 coding DNA: TGTGCCAGCAGCTTTGCGGATACTGAAGCTTTCTTT. J is TRBJ1-1 and V is TRBV7-2; D is ambiguous. CDR1 and CDR2 from the germline V gene are SGHTA and FQGNSA. The V end was cut by 3 bases, the J end by 5 bases, with 7 bases between. This CDR3 is built from 12 residues.

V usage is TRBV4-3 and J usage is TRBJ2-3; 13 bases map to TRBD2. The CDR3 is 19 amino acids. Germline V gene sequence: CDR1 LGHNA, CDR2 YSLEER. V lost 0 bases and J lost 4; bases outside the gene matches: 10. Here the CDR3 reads CASSQESWRLAGGSDTQYF. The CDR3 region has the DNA TGCGCCAGCAGCCAAGAAAGTTGGAGACTAGCGGGGGGTTCAGATACGCAGTATTTT.

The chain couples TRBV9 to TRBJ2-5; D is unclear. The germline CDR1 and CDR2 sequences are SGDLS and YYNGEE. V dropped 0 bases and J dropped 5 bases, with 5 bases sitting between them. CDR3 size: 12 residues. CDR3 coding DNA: TGTGCCAGCAGCGTAGCTACGGAGACCCAGTACTTC. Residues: CASSVATETQYF.

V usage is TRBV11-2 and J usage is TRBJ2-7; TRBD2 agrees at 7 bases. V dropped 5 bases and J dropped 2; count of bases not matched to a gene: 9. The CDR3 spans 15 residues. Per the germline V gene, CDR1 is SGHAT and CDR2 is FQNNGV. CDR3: CASSTQTAGAYEQYF. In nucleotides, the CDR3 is TGTGCCAGCAGCACCCAAACGGCGGGGGCCTACGAGCAGTACTTC. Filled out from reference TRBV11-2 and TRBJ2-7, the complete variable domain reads EAGVAQSPRYKIIEKRQSVAFWCNPISGHATLYWYQQILGQGPKLLIQFQNNGVVDDSQLPKDRFSAERLKGVDSTLKIQPAKLEDSAVYLCASSTQTAGAYEQYFGPGTRLTVT.

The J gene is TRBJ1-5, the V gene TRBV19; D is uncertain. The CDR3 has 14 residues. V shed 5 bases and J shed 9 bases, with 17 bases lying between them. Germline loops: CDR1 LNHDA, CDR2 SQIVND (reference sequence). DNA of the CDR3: TGTGCCAGTAGTCCGGCCGGCAGCCGGGGGCCCCAGCATTTT. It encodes CASSPAGSRGPQHF.

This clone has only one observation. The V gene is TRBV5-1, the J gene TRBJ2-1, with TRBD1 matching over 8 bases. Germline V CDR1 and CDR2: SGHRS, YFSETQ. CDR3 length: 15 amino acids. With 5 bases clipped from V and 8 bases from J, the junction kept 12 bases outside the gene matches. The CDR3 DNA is TGCGCCAGCAGGGACGTCAGGGGGCTGTTGGATGAGCAGTTCTTC. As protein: CASRDVRGLLDEQFF. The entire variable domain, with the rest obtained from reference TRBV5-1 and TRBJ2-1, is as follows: KAGVTQTPRYLIKTRGQQVTLSCSPISGHRSVSWYQQTPGQGLQFLFEYFSETQRNKGNFPGRFSGRQFSNSRSEMNVSTLELGDSALYLCASRDVRGLLDEQFFGPGTRLTVL.

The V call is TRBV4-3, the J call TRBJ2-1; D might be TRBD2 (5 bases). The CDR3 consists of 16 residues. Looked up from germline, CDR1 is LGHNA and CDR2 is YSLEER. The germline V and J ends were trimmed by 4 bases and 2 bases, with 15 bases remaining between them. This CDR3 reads CASSPRAPGAYNEQFF. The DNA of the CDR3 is TGCGCCAGCAGCCCGCGGGCCCCCGGCGCCTACAATGAGCAGTTCTTC.

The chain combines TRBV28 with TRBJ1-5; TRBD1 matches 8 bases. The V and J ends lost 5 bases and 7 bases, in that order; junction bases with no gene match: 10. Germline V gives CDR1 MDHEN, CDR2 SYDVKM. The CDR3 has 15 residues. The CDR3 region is CASSPLHGQGQPQHF. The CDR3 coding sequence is TGTGCCAGCAGTCCTCTTCACGGACAGGGCCAGCCCCAGCATTTT.

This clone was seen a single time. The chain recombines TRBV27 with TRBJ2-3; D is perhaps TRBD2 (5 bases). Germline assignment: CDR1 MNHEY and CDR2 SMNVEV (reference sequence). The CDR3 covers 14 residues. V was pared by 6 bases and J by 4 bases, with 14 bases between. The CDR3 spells CASRSEGAPDTQYF. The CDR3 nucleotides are TGTGCCAGCAGGTCCGAGGGAGCCCCAGATACGCAGTATTTT.

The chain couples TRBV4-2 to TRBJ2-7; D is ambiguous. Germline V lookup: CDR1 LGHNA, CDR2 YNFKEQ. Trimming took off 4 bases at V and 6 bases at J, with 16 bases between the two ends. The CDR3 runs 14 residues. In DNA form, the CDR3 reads TGTGCCAGCAGCCTCCGGATAGAGGTCGGCGAGCAGTACTTC. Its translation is CASSLRIEVGEQYF.

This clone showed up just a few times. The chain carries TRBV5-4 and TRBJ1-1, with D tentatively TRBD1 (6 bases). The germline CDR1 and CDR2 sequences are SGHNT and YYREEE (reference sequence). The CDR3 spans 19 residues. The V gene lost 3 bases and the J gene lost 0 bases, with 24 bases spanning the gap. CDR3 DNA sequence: TGTGCCAGCAGCTCGGCGGAGCATCTAGGGGGACCCATGAACACTGAAGCTTTCTTT. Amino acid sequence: CASSSAEHLGGPMNTEAFF.

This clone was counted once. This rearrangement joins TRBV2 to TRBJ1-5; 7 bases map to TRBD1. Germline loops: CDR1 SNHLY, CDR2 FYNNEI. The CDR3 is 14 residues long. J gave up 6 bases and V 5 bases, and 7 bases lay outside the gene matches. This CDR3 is CASSRTGGPQPQHF. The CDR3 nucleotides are TGTGCCAGCAGTCGGACAGGAGGTCCTCAGCCCCAGCATTTT.

The CDR3 nucleotides read TGCGCCAGCAGCTGGGGGGATCTCGGGGGCACAGATACGCAGTATTTT. Residues: CASSWGDLGGTDTQYF. V usage is TRBV5-1 and J usage is TRBJ2-3, with D perhaps TRBD2 (6 bases). V shed 3 bases and J shed 1 base, with 15 bases lying between them. CDR3 length: 16 amino acids. Germline-derived CDR1 and CDR2 are SGHRS and YFSETQ.

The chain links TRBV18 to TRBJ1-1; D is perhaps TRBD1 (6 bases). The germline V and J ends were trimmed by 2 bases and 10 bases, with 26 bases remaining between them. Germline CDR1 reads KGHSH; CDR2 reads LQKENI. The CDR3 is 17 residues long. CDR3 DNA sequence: TGTGCCAGCTCACCAGGAACAGGGCCGACTCCAATTATTGGAGCTTTCTTT. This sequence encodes CASSPGTGPTPIIGAFF.

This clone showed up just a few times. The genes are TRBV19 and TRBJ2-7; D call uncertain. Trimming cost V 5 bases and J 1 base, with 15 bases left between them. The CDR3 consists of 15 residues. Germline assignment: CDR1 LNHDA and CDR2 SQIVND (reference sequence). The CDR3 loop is CASSQASFTSYEQYF. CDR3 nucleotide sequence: TGTGCCAGTAGTCAAGCGTCTTTCACATCCTACGAGCAGTACTTC.

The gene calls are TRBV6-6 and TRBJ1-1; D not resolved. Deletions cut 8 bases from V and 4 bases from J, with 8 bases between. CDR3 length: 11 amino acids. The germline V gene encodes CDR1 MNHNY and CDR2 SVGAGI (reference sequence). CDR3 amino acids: CASSFITEAFF. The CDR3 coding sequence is TGTGCCAGCTCTTTTATCACTGAAGCTTTCTTT.

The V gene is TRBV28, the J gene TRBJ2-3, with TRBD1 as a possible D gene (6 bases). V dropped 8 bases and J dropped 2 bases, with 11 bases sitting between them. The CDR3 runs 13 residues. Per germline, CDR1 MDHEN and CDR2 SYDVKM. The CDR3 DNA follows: TGTGCCAGCCAGACAGGCGACACAGATACGCAGTATTTT. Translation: CASQTGDTDTQYF. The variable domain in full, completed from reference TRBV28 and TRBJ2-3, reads DVKVTQSSRYLVKRTGEKVFLECVQDMDHENMFWYRQDPGLGLRLIYFSYDVKMKEKGDIPEGYSVSREKKERFSLILESASTNQTSMYLCASQTGDTDTQYFGPGTRLTVL.

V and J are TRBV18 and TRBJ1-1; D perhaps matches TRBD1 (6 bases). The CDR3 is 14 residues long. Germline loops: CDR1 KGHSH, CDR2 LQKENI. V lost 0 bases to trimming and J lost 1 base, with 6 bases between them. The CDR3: CASSPPGGNTEAFF. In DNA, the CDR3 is TGTGCCAGCTCACCACCAGGGGGGAACACTGAAGCTTTCTTT.

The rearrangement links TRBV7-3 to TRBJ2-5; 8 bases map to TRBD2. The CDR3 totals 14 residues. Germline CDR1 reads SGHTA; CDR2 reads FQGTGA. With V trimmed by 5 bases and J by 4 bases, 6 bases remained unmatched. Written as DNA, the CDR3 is TGTGCCAGCAGCCCGAGCGGGAGCGGAGAGACCCAGTACTTC. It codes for CASSPSGSGETQYF.

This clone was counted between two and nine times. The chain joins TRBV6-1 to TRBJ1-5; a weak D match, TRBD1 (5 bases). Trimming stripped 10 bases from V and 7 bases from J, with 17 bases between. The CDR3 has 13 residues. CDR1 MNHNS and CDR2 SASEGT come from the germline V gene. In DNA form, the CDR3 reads TGTGCCACCGAAGGGGCAGCCGGCCAGCCCCAGCATTTT. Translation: CATEGAAGQPQHF.

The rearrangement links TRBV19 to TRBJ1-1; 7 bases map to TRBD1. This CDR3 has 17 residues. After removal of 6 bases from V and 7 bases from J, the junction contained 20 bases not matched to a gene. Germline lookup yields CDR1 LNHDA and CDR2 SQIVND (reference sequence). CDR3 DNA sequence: TGTGCCAGTAGAAACCCAAACAGGGGCCGCGGGGATTATGAAGCTTTCTTT. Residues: CASRNPNRGRGDYEAFF.

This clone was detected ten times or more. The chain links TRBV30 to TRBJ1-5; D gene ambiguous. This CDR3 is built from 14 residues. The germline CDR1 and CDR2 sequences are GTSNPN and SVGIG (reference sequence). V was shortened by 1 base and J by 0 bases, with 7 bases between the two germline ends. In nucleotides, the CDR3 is TGTGCCTGGAGTGGCGGACTTAGCAATCAGCCCCAGCATTTT. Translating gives CAWSGGLSNQPQHF.

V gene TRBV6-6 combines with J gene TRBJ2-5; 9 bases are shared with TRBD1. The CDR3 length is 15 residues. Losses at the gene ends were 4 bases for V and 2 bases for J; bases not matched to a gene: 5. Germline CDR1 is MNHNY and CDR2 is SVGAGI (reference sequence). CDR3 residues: CASSSPGQGQETQYF. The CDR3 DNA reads TGTGCCAGCAGTTCCCCCGGACAGGGGCAAGAGACCCAGTACTTC.

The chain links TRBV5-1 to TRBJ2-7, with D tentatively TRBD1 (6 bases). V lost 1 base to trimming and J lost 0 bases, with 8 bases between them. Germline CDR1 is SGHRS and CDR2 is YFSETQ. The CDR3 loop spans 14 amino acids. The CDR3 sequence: CASSLIGGSYEQYF. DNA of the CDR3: TGCGCCAGCAGCTTGATAGGGGGCTCCTACGAGCAGTACTTC.

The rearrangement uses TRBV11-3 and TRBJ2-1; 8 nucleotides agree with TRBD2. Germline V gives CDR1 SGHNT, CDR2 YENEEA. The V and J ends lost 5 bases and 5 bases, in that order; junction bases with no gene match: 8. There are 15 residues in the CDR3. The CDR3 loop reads CASSMNGLADNEQFF. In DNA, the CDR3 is TGTGCCAGCAGCATGAACGGACTAGCAGACAATGAGCAGTTCTTC.

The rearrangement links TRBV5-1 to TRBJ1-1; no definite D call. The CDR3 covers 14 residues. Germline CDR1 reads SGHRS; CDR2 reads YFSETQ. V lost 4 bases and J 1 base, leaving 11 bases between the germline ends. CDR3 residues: CASSPRAGNTEAFF. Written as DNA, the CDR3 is TGCGCCAGCAGCCCCCGGGCGGGGAACACTGAAGCTTTCTTT. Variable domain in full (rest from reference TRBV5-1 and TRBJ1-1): KAGVTQTPRYLIKTRGQQVTLSCSPISGHRSVSWYQQTPGQGLQFLFEYFSETQRNKGNFPGRFSGRQFSNSRSEMNVSTLELGDSALYLCASSPRAGNTEAFFGQGTRLTVV.

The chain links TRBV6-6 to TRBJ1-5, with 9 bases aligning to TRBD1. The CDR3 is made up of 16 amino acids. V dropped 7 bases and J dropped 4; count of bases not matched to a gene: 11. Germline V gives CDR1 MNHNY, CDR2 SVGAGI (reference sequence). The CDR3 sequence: CASIPDRGFRNQPQHF. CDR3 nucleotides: TGTGCCAGCATCCCGGACAGGGGCTTTCGTAATCAGCCCCAGCATTTT.